This T cell receptor beta chain comes out of a study of T-cell memory formation after mild COVID-19. Overall study findings and caveats: Specificity for SARS-CoV-2 was not confirmed among the second-wave clones peaking on day 37.

TCRdb itself ran the 5' RACE reads through MiXCR, one entry per CDR3 protein. The data show about 250,000 distinct CDR3 sequences, 15% seen once. There are a few counts of this clonotype. Antigen specificity is unknown. Trimming pared 6 bases from V and 1 base from J, leaving 9 bases between. The germline V gene encodes CDR1 SNHLY and CDR2 FYNNEI. This CDR3 region has 13 residues. This sequence joins TRBV2 and TRBJ1-1, with no clear D. This clonotype originated in an adult woman who had mild COVID-19 (a few samples of this study predate the infection). Cell type and time point are not known. Sample: PBMCs or a T cell subset sorted from them (not recorded which). CDR3 DNA: TGTGCCAGCAGATTAAGCAGGAACACTGAAGCTTTCTTT. It codes for CASRLSRNTEAFF.